The TCR beta chain described here comes from a study of blood T cell repertoires in COVID-19. The table came from immunoSEQ multiplex PCR; TCRdb's copy has only in-frame clones and leaves some out. The top ten hold about 4.5% of the sample, which has tens of thousands of clones, roughly 96% seen once. Comment on this clone: The junction departs from the called germline gene at one end, perhaps through a read error.

Germline loops: CDR1 WSHSY, CDR2 SAAADI. The CDR3 runs to 14 residues. The sequencing sample was made of peripheral blood. V gene TRBV10-2 combines with J gene TRBJ2-7, with D perhaps matching TRBD2 (5 bases). This sequence was found in a human donor with active COVID-19. The donor label of this sample is uncertain. The CDR3 reads CASSESSGGRLKFF. The CDR3, as DNA: TGCGCCAGCAGTGAGTCATCTGGAGGAAGGCTAAAATTCTTC.